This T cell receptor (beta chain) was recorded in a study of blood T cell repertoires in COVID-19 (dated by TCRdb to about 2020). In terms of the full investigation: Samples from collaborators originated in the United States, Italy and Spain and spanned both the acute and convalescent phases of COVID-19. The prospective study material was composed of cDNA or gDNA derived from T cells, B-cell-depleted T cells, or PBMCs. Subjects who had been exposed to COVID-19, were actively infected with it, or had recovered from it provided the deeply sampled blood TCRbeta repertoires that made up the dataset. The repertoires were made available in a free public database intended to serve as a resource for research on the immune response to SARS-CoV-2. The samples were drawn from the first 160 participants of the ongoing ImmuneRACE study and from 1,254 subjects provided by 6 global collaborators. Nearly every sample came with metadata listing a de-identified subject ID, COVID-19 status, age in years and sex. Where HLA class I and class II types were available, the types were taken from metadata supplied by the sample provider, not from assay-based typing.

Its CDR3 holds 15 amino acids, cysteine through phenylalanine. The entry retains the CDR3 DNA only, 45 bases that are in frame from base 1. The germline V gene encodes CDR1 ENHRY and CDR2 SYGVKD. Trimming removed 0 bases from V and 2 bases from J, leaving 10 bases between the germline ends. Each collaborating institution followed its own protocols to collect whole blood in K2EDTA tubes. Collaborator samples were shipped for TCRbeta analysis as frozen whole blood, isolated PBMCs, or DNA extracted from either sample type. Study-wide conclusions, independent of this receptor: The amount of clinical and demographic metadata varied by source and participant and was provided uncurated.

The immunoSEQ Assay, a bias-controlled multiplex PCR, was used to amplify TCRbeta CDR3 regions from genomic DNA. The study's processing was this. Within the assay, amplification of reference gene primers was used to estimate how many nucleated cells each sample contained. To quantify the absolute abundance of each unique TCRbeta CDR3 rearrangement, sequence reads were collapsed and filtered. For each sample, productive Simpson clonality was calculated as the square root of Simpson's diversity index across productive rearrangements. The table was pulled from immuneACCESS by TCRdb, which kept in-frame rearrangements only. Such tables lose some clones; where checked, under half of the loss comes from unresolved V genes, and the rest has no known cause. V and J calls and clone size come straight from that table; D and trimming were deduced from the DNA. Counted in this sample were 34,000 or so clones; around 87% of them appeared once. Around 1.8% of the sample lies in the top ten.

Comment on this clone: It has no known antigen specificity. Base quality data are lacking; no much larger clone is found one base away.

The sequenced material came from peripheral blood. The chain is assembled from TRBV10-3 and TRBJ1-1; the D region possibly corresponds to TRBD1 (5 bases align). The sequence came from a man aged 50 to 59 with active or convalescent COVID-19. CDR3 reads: CAISESTGANTEAFF. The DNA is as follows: TGTGCCATCAGTGAGTCGACTGGGGCCAACACTGAAGCTTTCTTT.